Below, 6 T cell receptor beta chains from the same sample are listed, as sequenced in a study of cytomegalovirus exposure and HLA in healthy donors. PCR employed 60 Vbeta and 13 Jbeta primers. TCRdb's copy holds only in-frame clones and misses some; the assay was immunoSEQ multiplex PCR. This listing includes about 55,000 clones. The sample comprised PBMCs. The origin of the receptors is a man in his forties or fifties in good health and CMV-seropositive.

The chain has TRBV7-9 and TRBJ2-7; unclear D gene. V was shortened by 2 bases and J by 2 bases, with 7 bases between the two germline ends. Germline-derived CDR1 and CDR2 are SEHNR and FQNEAQ (reference sequence). This CDR3 is built from 13 residues. The CDR3 DNA sequence: TGTGCCAGCAGCTTATCGTCTGCCTACGAGCAGTACTTC. Protein sequence: CASSLSSAYEQYF.

The chain is built from TRBV30 and TRBJ1-6, with D maybe TRBD1 (5 bases). The germline CDR1 and CDR2 sequences are GTSNPN and SVGIG (reference sequence). V dropped 0 bases and J dropped 10 bases, with 19 bases sitting between them. The CDR3 totals 16 residues. CDR3 loop: CAWSVLWERGGSPLHF. In DNA form, the CDR3 reads TGTGCCTGGAGTGTACTATGGGAAAGGGGTGGGTCACCCCTCCACTTT.

This chain uses TRBV25-1 with TRBJ2-7, with D hard to call. Per germline, CDR1 MGHDK and CDR2 SYGVNS. The germline V and J ends were trimmed by 5 bases and 3 bases, with 5 bases remaining between them. The CDR3 is made up of 11 amino acids. The CDR3 loop is CASSSLYEQYF. CDR3 bases: TGTGCCAGCAGTTCCCTCTACGAGCAGTACTTC.

CDR3 sequence: CASSLQGAVAEAFF. DNA of the CDR3: TGTGCCAGCAGTCTACAGGGGGCGGTCGCTGAAGCTTTCTTT. The genes are TRBV6-5 and TRBJ1-1; 9 bases agree with TRBD1. Trimming removed 5 bases from V and 6 bases from J; junction bases left unmatched: 7. Germline CDR1 reads MNHEY; CDR2 reads SVGAGI. There are 14 residues in the CDR3.

The gene calls are TRBV28 and TRBJ2-3, with 9 bases fitting TRBD1. Germline V gene sequence: CDR1 MDHEN, CDR2 SYDVKM. Trimming took 5 bases from V and 8 from J; bases not matched to a gene: 14. This CDR3 has 16 residues. The CDR3 is CASSRTRQGGLGTQYF. CDR3 bases: TGTGCCAGCAGTAGAACTCGACAGGGGGGTCTTGGTACGCAGTATTTT.

V is TRBV28 and J is TRBJ2-1; D unresolved. With 3 bases removed from V and 9 bases from J, the gap between germline ends came to 9 bases. The CDR3 is 12 amino acids. Per germline, CDR1 MDHEN and CDR2 SYDVKM. This chain's CDR3 is CASSLRASEQFF. DNA for the CDR3: TGTGCCAGCAGTTTGCGAGCAAGTGAGCAGTTCTTC. Variable domain in full (rest from reference TRBV28 and TRBJ2-1): DVKVTQSSRYLVKRTGEKVFLECVQDMDHENMFWYRQDPGLGLRLIYFSYDVKMKEKGDIPEGYSVSREKKERFSLILESASTNQTSMYLCASSLRASEQFFGPGTRLTVL.